One and the same sample provided the 30 T cell receptor beta chains below, sequenced in a study of T cell responses to AZD1222 COVID-19 vaccine. Using immunoSEQ multiplex PCR, the repertoire was profiled, and TCRdb retains in-frame clones only, with some absent. The sample consists of about 19,000 clones, 80% to 90% of them appearing once. Sequenced here: peripheral blood, sampled 28 days after the second AZD1222 dose. The receptors stem from an adult who received the AZD1222 COVID-19 vaccine.

V usage is TRBV7-2 and J usage is TRBJ2-5; D ambiguous. The CDR3 contains 13 residues. Trimming shortened V by 3 bases and J by 2 bases, and 7 bases separated the two germline ends. Per the germline V gene, CDR1 is SGHTA and CDR2 is FQGNSA. The CDR3 protein is CASSLGWQETQYF. The CDR3 coding sequence is TGTGCCAGCAGCTTGGGGTGGCAAGAGACCCAGTACTTC.

A single count supports this clone. The chain employs TRBV11-2 and TRBJ1-1; D might be TRBD1 (5 bases). There are 14 residues in the CDR3. Per germline, CDR1 SGHAT and CDR2 FQNNGV. Between the trimmed V and J ends, which lost 5 bases and 7 bases, there was a span of 17 bases. The CDR3 sequence: CASSLAGPGDEAFF. The DNA of the CDR3 is TGTGCCAGCAGCCTAGCGGGACCGGGTGATGAAGCTTTCTTT.

This clone was seen a single time. J is TRBJ2-7 and V is TRBV19, with TRBD2 identical over 7 bases. Germline values: CDR1 LNHDA, CDR2 SQIVND (reference sequence). Trimming at V came to 4 bases and at J to 7 bases, leaving 13 bases not matched to a gene. This CDR3 contains 15 residues. Here the CDR3 DNA reads TGTGCCAGTAGTACTAGCGGCCCAAATCGGCGGGAGCAGTACTTC. Translated, it gives CASSTSGPNRREQYF.

The chain has TRBV25-1 and TRBJ1-1, with 8 bases aligning to TRBD1. With 3 bases clipped from V and 6 bases from J, the junction kept 9 bases outside the gene matches. This CDR3 comprises 15 residues. The germline V gene encodes CDR1 MGHDK and CDR2 SYGVNS. The CDR3 nucleotides read TGTGCCAGCAGTGACCTGTTACAGGGGGTCTCTGAAGCTTTCTTT. It translates to CASSDLLQGVSEAFF. The entire variable domain, with the rest obtained from reference TRBV25-1 and TRBJ1-1, is as follows: EADIYQTPRYLVIGTGKKITLECSQTMGHDKMYWYQQDPGMELHLIHYSYGVNSTEKGDLSSESTVSRIRTEHFPLTLESARPSHTSQYLCASSDLLQGVSEAFFGQGTRLTVV.

The J gene is TRBJ2-5, the V gene TRBV7-2, with TRBD1 identical over 7 bases. The CDR3 extends over 14 amino acids. V was clipped by 5 bases and J by 0 bases; unmatched bases: 3. Germline loops: CDR1 SGHTA, CDR2 FQGNSA. The CDR3 sequence: CASSQDRNQETQYF. In DNA, the CDR3 is TGTGCCAGCAGCCAGGACAGGAACCAAGAGACCCAGTACTTC.

The gene calls are TRBV2 and TRBJ1-1, with D uncertain. CDR1 SNHLY and CDR2 FYNNEI come from the germline V gene. The V end lost 1 base, the J end lost 1 base, and 7 bases lay between the germline ends. CDR3 length: 14 amino acids. This CDR3 reads CASSEGGRNTEAFF. The CDR3 DNA sequence: TGTGCCAGCAGTGAAGGGGGTCGGAACACTGAAGCTTTCTTT.

This chain uses TRBV12-3 or TRBV12-4 with TRBJ1-2, with a tentative D call TRBD1 (5 bases). The length of the CDR3 is 11 residues. Deletions cut 8 bases from V and 12 bases from J, with 16 bases between. In DNA, the CDR3 is TGTGCCAGCCGACCGTTCAGGGTAGACACCTTC. This encodes CASRPFRVDTF.

CDR3 loop: CASSLGQRDQPQHF. CDR3 nucleotide sequence: TGCGCCAGCAGCCTGGGACAGCGCGATCAGCCCCAGCATTTT. V usage is TRBV10-2 and J usage is TRBJ1-5; TRBD1 aligns across 7 bases. With 6 bases clipped from V and 5 bases from J, the junction kept 7 bases outside the gene matches. The germline V gene encodes CDR1 WSHSY and CDR2 SAAADI. This CDR3 has 14 residues.

This clone was recorded once. The rearrangement joins TRBV5-1 to TRBJ2-7, with D perhaps matching TRBD2 (6 bases). Trimming took off 4 bases at V and 5 bases at J, with 16 bases between the two ends. CDR1 is SGHRS, CDR2 YFSETQ, per germline. The length of the CDR3 is 14 residues. The CDR3 here is CASSLSGDAHEQYF. CDR3 DNA: TGCGCCAGCAGCCTTAGCGGAGATGCTCACGAGCAGTACTTC.

The chain has TRBV4-2 and TRBJ2-4; 7 positions match TRBD2. The CDR3 has 14 amino acids. The germline V gene has CDR1 LGHNA and CDR2 YNFKEQ. With 2 bases clipped from V and 12 bases from J, the junction kept 10 bases outside the gene matches. CDR3: CASSQSQRGSYQYF. CDR3 DNA sequence: TGTGCCAGCAGCCAAAGTCAGCGGGGTTCTTATCAGTACTTC.

This chain connects TRBV4-2 to TRBJ2-7; TRBD2 aligns across 8 bases. Losses at the gene ends were 1 base for V and 5 bases for J; bases not matched to a gene: 10. Germline lookup yields CDR1 LGHNA and CDR2 YNFKEQ. The CDR3 extends over 16 amino acids. The CDR3 region has the DNA TGTGCCAGCAGCCAAGTTATGGGCGGGGGGAGGCACGAGCAGTACTTC. Its protein product is CASSQVMGGGRHEQYF.

This clone was counted once. The chain recombines TRBV7-2 with TRBJ2-7; 10 bases fit TRBD1. In germline, CDR1 is SGHTA, CDR2 FQGNSA. Unmatched junction bases numbered 7, after V lost 4 bases and J lost 4 bases. The CDR3 has 15 amino acids. The CDR3 nucleotides read TGTGCCAGCAGCTCGAGCGGACAGGGGGTTTACGAGCAGTACTTC. Translation gives CASSSSGQGVYEQYF.

This clone was seen only a few times. The chain employs TRBV4-3 and TRBJ1-4; no definite D call. Germline V gene lookup returns CDR1 LGHNA and CDR2 YSLEER. The CDR3 loop spans 15 amino acids. Trimming pared 5 bases from V and 0 bases from J, leaving 10 bases between. CDR3 sequence: CASSAYRSTNEKLFF. DNA of the CDR3: TGCGCCAGCAGCGCCTACAGATCAACTAATGAAAAACTGTTTTTT.

This rearrangement joins TRBV6-2 or TRBV6-3 to TRBJ1-1; no definite D call. Germline CDR1 MNHEY, CDR2 SVGEGT. The CDR3 covers 15 residues. Trimming took off 0 bases at V and 5 bases at J, with 13 bases between the two ends. The CDR3 DNA is TGTGCCAGCAGTTACTCCGCACGGGCAGGTACTGAAGCTTTCTTT. This sequence encodes CASSYSARAGTEAFF.

There are a few counts of this clone. This chain joins TRBV5-1 and TRBJ2-7; the D gene could be TRBD1 or TRBD2 (5 bases each). In germline, CDR1 is SGHRS, CDR2 YFSETQ. Trimming removed 2 bases from V and 3 bases from J, with 21 bases in between. This CDR3 spans 17 amino acids. In DNA form, the CDR3 reads TGCGCCAGCAGCTTACGTACCGGGACCAAAAAGGACTACGAGCAGTACTTC. This gives the protein CASSLRTGTKKDYEQYF.

V usage is TRBV7-6 and J usage is TRBJ2-1; 7 nucleotides line up with TRBD2. The CDR3 loop spans 18 amino acids. Germline trimming cut 0 bases from V and 4 bases from J; bases unmatched to any gene: 12. CDR1 and CDR2 (germline): SGHVS, FNYEAQ. The CDR3 sequence is CASSLALSVAGYYNEQFF. In nucleotides, the CDR3 is TGTGCCAGCAGCTTAGCGTTATCCGTAGCGGGCTATTACAATGAGCAGTTCTTC.

The rearrangement links TRBV2 to TRBJ2-4; maybe TRBD1 (5 bases). Germline CDR1 SNHLY, CDR2 FYNNEI. Deletions cut 3 bases from V and 1 base from J, with 10 bases between. This CDR3 comprises 15 residues. CDR3 coding DNA: TGTGCCAGCAGTGAGGGGCCAAACGCCAAAAACATTCAGTACTTC. Its translation: CASSEGPNAKNIQYF.

This rearrangement joins TRBV4-1 to TRBJ1-5, with 9 bases that match TRBD1. With 4 bases clipped from V and 3 bases from J, the junction kept 7 bases outside the gene matches. The CDR3 has 16 residues. CDR1 MGHRA and CDR2 YSYEKL come from the germline V gene. Here the CDR3 reads CASSRGGQGYNQPQHF. CDR3 DNA sequence: TGCGCCAGCAGCCGAGGGGGACAGGGTTACAATCAGCCCCAGCATTTT.

This clone is a singleton in its sample. This rearrangement joins TRBV30 to TRBJ2-7; maybe TRBD2 (5 bases). V dropped 0 bases and J dropped 2 bases, with 8 bases sitting between them. The length of the CDR3 is 13 residues. CDR1 is GTSNPN, CDR2 SVGIG, per germline (reference sequence). CDR3 sequence (DNA): TGTGCCTGGAGTGTTGGCGGGCCCTACGAGCAGTACTTC. Translation gives CAWSVGGPYEQYF.

The table lists this clone with a few counts. V gene TRBV11-3 combines with J gene TRBJ1-1; the D gene is possibly TRBD1 (5 bases). With 1 base removed from V and 5 bases from J, the gap between germline ends came to 14 bases. Germline V gene sequence: CDR1 SGHNT, CDR2 YENEEA. The CDR3 loop spans 15 amino acids. The DNA for the CDR3 is TGTGCCAGCAGCTTAGGAATCGGGGGGAGGACTGAAGCTTTCTTT. Translated, it gives CASSLGIGGRTEAFF.

This clone showed up just once. The chain is built from TRBV7-9 and TRBJ2-7; D unresolved. The CDR3 covers 13 residues. The V end lost 0 bases, the J end lost 3 bases, and 6 bases lay between the germline ends. The germline gives CDR1 SEHNR, CDR2 FQNEAQ (reference sequence). The CDR3 here is CASSLAGFYEQYF. In DNA, the CDR3 is TGTGCCAGCAGCTTAGCAGGGTTCTACGAGCAGTACTTC.

The chain couples TRBV5-1 to TRBJ1-1; 7 positions agree with TRBD1. Germline CDR1 SGHRS, CDR2 YFSETQ. The trim removed 5 bases at V and 1 base at J, leaving 5 bases unmatched. This CDR3 comprises 14 residues. CDR3 sequence (DNA): TGCGCCAGCAGGGGACAGCCTGAGAACACTGAAGCTTTCTTT. Its protein is CASRGQPENTEAFF.

The chain recombines TRBV7-2 with TRBJ2-6, with D unresolved. This CDR3 comprises 16 residues. V lost 1 base and J lost 0, with 7 bases in between. CDR1 SGHTA and CDR2 FQGNSA come from the germline V gene. The CDR3 sequence: CASSLVFRSGANVLTF. DNA for the CDR3: TGTGCCAGCAGCTTAGTGTTCCGCTCTGGGGCCAACGTCCTGACTTTC.

The V and J genes are TRBV19 and TRBJ2-2; D is uncertain. Germline V gene sequence: CDR1 LNHDA, CDR2 SQIVND (reference sequence). The CDR3 has 15 residues. Trimming took off 3 bases at V and 5 bases at J, with 13 bases between the two ends. CDR3 sequence: CASSMIATITGELFF. In DNA, the CDR3 is TGTGCCAGTAGTATGATAGCTACGATAACCGGGGAGCTGTTTTTT.

This rearrangement joins TRBV24-1 to TRBJ2-3; 8 bases fit TRBD1. With 3 bases clipped from V and 6 bases from J, the junction kept 7 bases outside the gene matches. This CDR3 has 15 residues. Germline V gives CDR1 KGHDR, CDR2 SFDVKD. The CDR3 region is CATSDTRTGGDTQYF. The DNA of the CDR3 is TGTGCCACCAGTGATACGCGAACAGGGGGGGATACGCAGTATTTT.

This sequence joins TRBV5-1 and TRBJ1-3; D call uncertain. Germline loops: CDR1 SGHRS, CDR2 YFSETQ. The CDR3 loop spans 14 amino acids. V lost 0 bases and J lost 4, with 8 bases in between. This CDR3 reads CASSLADFGNTIYF. The CDR3 DNA sequence: TGCGCCAGCAGCTTGGCCGACTTCGGAAACACCATATATTTT.

This clone has just a few counts. The rearrangement uses TRBV11-2 and TRBJ1-2; 10 nucleotides line up with TRBD1. The CDR3 totals 15 residues. V shed 5 bases and J 5 bases; nucleotides not matched to a gene: 8. Germline V gives CDR1 SGHAT, CDR2 FQNNGV. The CDR3 here is CASSQEPGQGYGYTF. The CDR3 DNA reads as TGTGCCAGCAGCCAGGAACCGGGACAGGGGTATGGCTACACCTTC.

The chain carries TRBV2 and TRBJ2-7; a possible D gene is TRBD1 (5 bases). Germline lookup yields CDR1 SNHLY and CDR2 FYNNEI. Trimming removed 5 bases from V and 3 bases from J, with 14 bases in between. The CDR3 length is 14 residues. The CDR3 here is CASSNFRDSYEQYF. The CDR3, as DNA: TGTGCCAGCAGTAATTTTCGAGACAGCTACGAGCAGTACTTC.

The chain has TRBV27 and TRBJ1-4; weak D call: TRBD1 (6 bases). The CDR3 runs to 15 residues. The V and J ends lost 6 bases and 3 bases respectively, with 14 bases between them. Germline V gene data show CDR1 as MNHEY and CDR2 as SMNVEV (reference sequence). This chain's CDR3 is CASRSDRRANEKLFF. Here the CDR3 DNA reads TGTGCCAGCAGATCAGACAGGAGGGCTAATGAAAAACTGTTTTTT.

This chain links TRBV11-1 with TRBJ1-2; the D gene is possibly TRBD1 (6 bases). The CDR3 is 12 residues long. Trimming took 4 bases from V and 5 from J, leaving 8 bases between them. CDR1 SGHAT and CDR2 FQDESV come from the germline V gene (reference sequence). CDR3 bases: TGTGCCAGCAGCTCCAGGGGATATGGCTACACCTTC. Translation gives CASSSRGYGYTF.